Sequencing of this T cell receptor beta chain was carried out in a study of molecular identifiers for immune sequencing clone quantification. Study results and limitations: Clones exceeding 20 RNA copies carried over 97% of effector molecules but under 1% of naive-cell molecules.

The CDR3 is 15 residues long. Germline V CDR1 and CDR2: MDHEN, SYDVKM. Trimming pared 7 bases from V and 5 bases from J, leaving 21 bases between. With respect to this clonotype: Its antigen is unidentified.

The bulk TCR libraries were made with methods described before and with listed TCR primers. TCRdb redid the calling of the PCR reads with MiXCR, one entry per CDR3 protein. Found here are over 600,000 distinct CDR3 sequences, nearly 20% of them singletons; the top ten hold roughly 0.85%. Sequencing used naive CD8+ T cells from blood, with Jurkat cell RNA spiked in. Indicated subset: FACS-sorted CD8+CD4-CCR7+CD45RA+ naive T cells. The rearrangement joins TRBV28 to TRBJ2-7; the D call may be TRBD1 or TRBD2 (6 bases each). The clonotype comes from a human donor in good health. Some libraries in this study had Jurkat cell RNA spiked in. The CDR3 DNA sequence: TGTGCCAGCACCCCGGGCGCGGGACACTTCGACGAGCAGTACTTC. It codes for CASTPGAGHFDEQYF.